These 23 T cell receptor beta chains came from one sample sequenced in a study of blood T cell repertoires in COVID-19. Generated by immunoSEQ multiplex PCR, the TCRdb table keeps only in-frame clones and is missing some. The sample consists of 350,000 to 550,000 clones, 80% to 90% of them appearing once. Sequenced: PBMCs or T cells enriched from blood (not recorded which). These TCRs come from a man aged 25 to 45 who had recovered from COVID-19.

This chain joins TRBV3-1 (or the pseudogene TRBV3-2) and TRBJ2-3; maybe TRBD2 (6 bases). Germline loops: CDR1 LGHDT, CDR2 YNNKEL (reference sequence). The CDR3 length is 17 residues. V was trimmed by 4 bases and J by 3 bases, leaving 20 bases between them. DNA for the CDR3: TGTGCCAGCAGCCCAACCCTGACTAGACTAAAAACAGATACGCAGTATTTT. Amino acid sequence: CASSPTLTRLKTDTQYF.

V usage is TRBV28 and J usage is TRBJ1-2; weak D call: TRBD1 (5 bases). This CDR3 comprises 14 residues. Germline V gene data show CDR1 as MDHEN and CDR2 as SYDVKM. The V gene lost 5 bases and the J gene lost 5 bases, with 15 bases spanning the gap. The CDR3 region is CASSVLGQGYGYTF. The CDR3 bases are TGTGCCAGCAGTGTACTGGGGCAGGGATATGGCTACACCTTC.

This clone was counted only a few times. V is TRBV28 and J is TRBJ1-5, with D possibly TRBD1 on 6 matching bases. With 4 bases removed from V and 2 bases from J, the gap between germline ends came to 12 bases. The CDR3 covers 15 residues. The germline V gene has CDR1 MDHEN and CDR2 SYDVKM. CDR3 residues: CASSSAGVGNQPQHF. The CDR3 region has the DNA TGTGCCAGCAGTTCCGCAGGGGTAGGCAATCAGCCCCAGCATTTT.

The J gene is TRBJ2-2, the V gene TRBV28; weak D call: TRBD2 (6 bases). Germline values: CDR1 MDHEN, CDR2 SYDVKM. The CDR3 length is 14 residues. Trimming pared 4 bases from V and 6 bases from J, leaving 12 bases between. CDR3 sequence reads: CASSSHPGAGELFF. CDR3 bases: TGTGCCAGCAGTTCCCACCCGGGGGCCGGGGAGCTGTTTTTT.

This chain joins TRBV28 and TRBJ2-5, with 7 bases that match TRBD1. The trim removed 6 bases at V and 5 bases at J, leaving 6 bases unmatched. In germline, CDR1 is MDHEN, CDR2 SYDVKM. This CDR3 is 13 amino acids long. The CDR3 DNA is TGTGCCAGCAGCTCGGCAGGGGGTGAGACCCAGTACTTC. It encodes CASSSAGGETQYF. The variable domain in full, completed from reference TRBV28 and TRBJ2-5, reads DVKVTQSSRYLVKRTGEKVFLECVQDMDHENMFWYRQDPGLGLRLIYFSYDVKMKEKGDIPEGYSVSREKKERFSLILESASTNQTSMYLCASSSAGGETQYFGPGTRLLVL.

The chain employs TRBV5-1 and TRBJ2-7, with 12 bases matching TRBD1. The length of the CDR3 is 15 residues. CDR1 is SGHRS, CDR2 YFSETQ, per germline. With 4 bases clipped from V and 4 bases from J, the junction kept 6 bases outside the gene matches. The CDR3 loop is CASSQQGQGAYEQYF. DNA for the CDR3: TGCGCCAGCAGCCAGCAGGGACAGGGGGCTTACGAGCAGTACTTC.

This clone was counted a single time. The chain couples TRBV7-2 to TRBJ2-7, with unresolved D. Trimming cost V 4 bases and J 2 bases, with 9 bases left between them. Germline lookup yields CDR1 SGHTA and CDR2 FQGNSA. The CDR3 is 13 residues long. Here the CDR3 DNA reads TGTGCCAGCAGCTCCCAACTCACCTACGAGCAGTACTTC. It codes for CASSSQLTYEQYF. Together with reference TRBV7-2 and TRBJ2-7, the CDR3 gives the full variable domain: GAGVSQSPSNKVTEKGKDVELRCDPISGHTALYWYRQSLGQGLEFLIYFQGNSAPDKSGLPSDRFSAERTGGSVSTLTIQRTQQEDSAVYLCASSSQLTYEQYFGPGTRLTVT.

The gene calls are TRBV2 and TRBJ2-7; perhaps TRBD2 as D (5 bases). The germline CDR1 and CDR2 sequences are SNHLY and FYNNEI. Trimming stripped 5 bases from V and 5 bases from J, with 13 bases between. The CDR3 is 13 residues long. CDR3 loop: CASSSDPGNEQYF. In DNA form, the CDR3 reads TGTGCCAGCAGTTCTGACCCGGGAAACGAGCAGTACTTC.

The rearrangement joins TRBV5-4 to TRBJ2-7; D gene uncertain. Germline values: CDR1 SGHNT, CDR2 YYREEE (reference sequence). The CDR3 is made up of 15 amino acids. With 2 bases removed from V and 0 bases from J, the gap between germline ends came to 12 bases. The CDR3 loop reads CASSLMAPSSYEQYF. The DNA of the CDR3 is TGTGCCAGCAGCTTAATGGCGCCTAGCTCCTACGAGCAGTACTTC.

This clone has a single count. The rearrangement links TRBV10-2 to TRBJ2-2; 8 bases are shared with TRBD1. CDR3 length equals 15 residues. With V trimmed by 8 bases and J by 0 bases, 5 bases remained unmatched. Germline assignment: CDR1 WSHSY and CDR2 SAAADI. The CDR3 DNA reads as TGCGCCAGCCCCCCGGGACAGGCGAACACCGGGGAGCTGTTTTTT. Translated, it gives CASPPGQANTGELFF.

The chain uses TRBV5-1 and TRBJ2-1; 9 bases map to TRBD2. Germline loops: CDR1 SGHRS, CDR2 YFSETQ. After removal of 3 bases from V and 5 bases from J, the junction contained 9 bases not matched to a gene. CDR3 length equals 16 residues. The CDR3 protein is CASSYEGLASDNEQFF. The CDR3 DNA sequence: TGCGCCAGCAGCTATGAAGGACTAGCGTCAGACAATGAGCAGTTCTTC.

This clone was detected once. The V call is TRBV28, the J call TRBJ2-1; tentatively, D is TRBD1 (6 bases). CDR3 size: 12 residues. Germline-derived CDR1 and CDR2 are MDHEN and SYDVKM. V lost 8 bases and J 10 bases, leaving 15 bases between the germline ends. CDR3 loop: CASEGVPGEQFF. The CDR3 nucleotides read TGTGCCAGCGAGGGGGTACCGGGGGAGCAGTTCTTC.

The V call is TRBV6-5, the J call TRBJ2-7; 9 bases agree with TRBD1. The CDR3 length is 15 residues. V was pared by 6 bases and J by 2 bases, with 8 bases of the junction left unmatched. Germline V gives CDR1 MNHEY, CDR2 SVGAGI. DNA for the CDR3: TGTGCCAGCAGAATCGGACAGGGGCCCACCTACGAGCAGTACTTC. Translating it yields CASRIGQGPTYEQYF.

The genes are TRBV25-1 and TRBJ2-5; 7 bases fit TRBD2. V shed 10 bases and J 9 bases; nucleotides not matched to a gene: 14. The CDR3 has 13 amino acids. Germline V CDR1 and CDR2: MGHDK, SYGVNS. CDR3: CATEGGWSGSQYF. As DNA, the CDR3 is TGTGCCACCGAGGGAGGGTGGAGTGGGTCCCAGTACTTC.

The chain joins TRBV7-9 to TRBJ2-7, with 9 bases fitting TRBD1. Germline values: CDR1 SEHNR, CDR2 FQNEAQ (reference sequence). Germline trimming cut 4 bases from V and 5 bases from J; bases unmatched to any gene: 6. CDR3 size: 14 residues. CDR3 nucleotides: TGTGCCAGCAGCTCGCCGGGACAGGGAAACGAGCAGTACTTC. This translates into CASSSPGQGNEQYF.

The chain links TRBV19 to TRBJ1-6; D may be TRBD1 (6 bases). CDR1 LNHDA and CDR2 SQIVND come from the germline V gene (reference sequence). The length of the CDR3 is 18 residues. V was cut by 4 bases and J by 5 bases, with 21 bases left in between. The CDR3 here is CASSTLKTQTGDNSPLHF. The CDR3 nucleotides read TGTGCCAGTAGTACCCTCAAAACCCAGACAGGAGATAATTCACCCCTCCACTTT.

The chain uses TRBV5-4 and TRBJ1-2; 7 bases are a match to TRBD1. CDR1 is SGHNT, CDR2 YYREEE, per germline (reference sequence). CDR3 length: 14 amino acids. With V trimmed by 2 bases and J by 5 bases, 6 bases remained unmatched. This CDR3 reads CASSLPGQTYGYTF. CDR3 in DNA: TGTGCCAGCAGCTTACCGGGACAGACATATGGCTACACCTTC.

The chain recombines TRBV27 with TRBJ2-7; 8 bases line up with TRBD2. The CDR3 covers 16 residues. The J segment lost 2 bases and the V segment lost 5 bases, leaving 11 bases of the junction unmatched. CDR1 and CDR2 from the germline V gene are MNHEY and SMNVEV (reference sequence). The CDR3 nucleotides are TGTGCCAGCAGTCCCCGTTTTAGCGGGGTCCCCTACGAGCAGTACTTC. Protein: CASSPRFSGVPYEQYF.

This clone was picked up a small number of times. Written as DNA, the CDR3 is TGTGCCAGCAGCTTAGTTACAGGGGCCACTGAAGCTTTCTTT. Translating it yields CASSLVTGATEAFF. The V call is TRBV7-2, the J call TRBJ1-1, with TRBD1 matching 7 bases. Germline CDR1 reads SGHTA; CDR2 reads FQGNSA. CDR3 length: 14 amino acids. V shed 1 base, J shed 4 bases, and the junction held 3 bases outside the gene matches.

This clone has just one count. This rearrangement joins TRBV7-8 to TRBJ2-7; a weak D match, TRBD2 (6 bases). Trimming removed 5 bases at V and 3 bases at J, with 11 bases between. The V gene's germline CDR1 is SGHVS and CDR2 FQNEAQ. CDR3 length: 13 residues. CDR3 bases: TGTGCCAGCAGCATGGGACTTTTCTACGAGCAGTACTTC. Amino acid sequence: CASSMGLFYEQYF.

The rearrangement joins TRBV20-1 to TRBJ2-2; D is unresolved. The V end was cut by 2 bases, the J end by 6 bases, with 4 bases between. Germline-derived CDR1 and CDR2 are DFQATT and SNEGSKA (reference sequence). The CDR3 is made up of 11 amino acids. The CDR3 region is CSARHAGELFF. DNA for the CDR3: TGCAGTGCTAGACATGCCGGGGAGCTGTTTTTT.

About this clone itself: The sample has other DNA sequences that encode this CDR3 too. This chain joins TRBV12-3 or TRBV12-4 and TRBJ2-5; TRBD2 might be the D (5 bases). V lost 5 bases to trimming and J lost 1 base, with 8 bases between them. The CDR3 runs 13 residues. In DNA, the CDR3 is TGTGCCAGCAGTAGCGGACTCCAAGAGACCCAGTACTTC. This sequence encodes CASSSGLQETQYF.

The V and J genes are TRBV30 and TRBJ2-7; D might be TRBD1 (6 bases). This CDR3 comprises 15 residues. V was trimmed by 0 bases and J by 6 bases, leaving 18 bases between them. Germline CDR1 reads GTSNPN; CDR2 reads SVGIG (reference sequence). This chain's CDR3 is CAWSVQGTRGSEQYF. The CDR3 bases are TGTGCCTGGAGTGTACAGGGCACCCGGGGCTCCGAGCAGTACTTC.